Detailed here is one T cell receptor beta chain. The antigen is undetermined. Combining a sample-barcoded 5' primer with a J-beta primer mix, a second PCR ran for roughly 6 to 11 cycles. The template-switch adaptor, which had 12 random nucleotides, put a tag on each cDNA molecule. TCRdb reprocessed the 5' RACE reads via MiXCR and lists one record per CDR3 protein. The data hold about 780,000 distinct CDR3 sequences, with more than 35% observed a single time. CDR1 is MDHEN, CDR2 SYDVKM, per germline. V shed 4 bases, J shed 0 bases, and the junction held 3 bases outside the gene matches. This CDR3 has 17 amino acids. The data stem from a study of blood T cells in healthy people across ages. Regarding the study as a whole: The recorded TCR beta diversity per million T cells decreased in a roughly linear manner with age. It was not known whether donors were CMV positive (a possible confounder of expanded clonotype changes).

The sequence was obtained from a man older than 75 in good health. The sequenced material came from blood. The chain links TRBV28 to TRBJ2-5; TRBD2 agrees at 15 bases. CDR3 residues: CASSSGTSGRYQETQYF. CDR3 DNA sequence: TGTGCCAGCAGTTCCGGGACTAGCGGGAGGTACCAAGAGACCCAGTACTTC.